This T cell receptor (beta chain) was recorded in a study of OX40 agonist ivuxolimab in advanced cancers. Study-level results: Dosing at 0.1 to 3.0 mg/kg was accompanied by clonal expansion of CD4+ and CD8+ blood T cells by week 6.

As for this clone: Its antigen is still unknown.

The germline gives CDR1 LGHNT, CDR2 FRNRAP. The CDR3 has 13 residues. Trimming shortened V by 4 bases and J by 5 bases, and 10 bases separated the two germline ends. Sequencing used immunoSEQ multiplex PCR; TCRdb keeps in-frame clones, though not all of them. The sample contains about 59,000 clones, about 85% of which appear only once. The chain links TRBV12-5 to TRBJ2-3; D possibly corresponds to TRBD1 (5 bases). This clonotype was sampled from an adult with an advanced solid tumor such as melanoma, head and neck, liver or kidney cancer. The source was CD4+ or CD8+ T cells sorted from blood, collected in a trial of the OX40 agonist ivuxolimab. In DNA form, the CDR3 reads TGTGCTAGTGGTTCCGCAGGGCTAGATACGCAGTATTTT. Amino acids: CASGSAGLDTQYF.